The clone carrying this T cell receptor beta chain was picked up a small number of times. Its antigen remains unidentified. The sample has other DNA sequences that encode this CDR3 too. This record comes from a study of shared clonotypes between healthy human individuals. About the research overall: Each donor's CD8 memory used one plate, CD8 naive two, each CD4 subset three.

The sorted-subset replicate PCRs were given 150 to 200 ng DNA, which is roughly 30,000 T cell genomes. Only in-frame clones appear in the TCRdb table, and some are missing; sequencing was by immunoSEQ multiplex PCR. The sample lists over a million clones, about 84% occurring once. Study outcomes and limitations: Clonotypes which were not shared had lower generation probabilities than clonotypes that all four donors shared. What rarefaction showed was incomplete sorted-subset sequencing despite large depth.

The TCR was taken from a man in his late teens or twenties in good health. Some clones in this sample may be carry-over from other donors' samples. The sample taken for sequencing was memory CD4+ T cells from PBMCs. The subset here: CD45RA-negative fraction.

The CDR3 bases are TGTGCCAGCAGTTCCCCCGGGACAGTGAGCTACGAGCAGTACTTC. Translated, it gives CASSSPGTVSYEQYF. The chain is built from TRBV28 and TRBJ2-7; 7 bases match TRBD1. Per germline, CDR1 MDHEN and CDR2 SYDVKM. The CDR3 is 15 residues long. V dropped 4 bases and J dropped 3; count of bases not matched to a gene: 9. Drawing the rest from reference TRBV28 and TRBJ2-7, the complete variable domain is DVKVTQSSRYLVKRTGEKVFLECVQDMDHENMFWYRQDPGLGLRLIYFSYDVKMKEKGDIPEGYSVSREKKERFSLILESASTNQTSMYLCASSSPGTVSYEQYFGPGTRLTVT.